Listed below are T cell receptor beta chains from one sample, sequenced in a study of T cells in Graves' hyperthyroidism and ophthalmopathy. A single record per CDR3 protein comes from TCRdb applying MiXCR to the multiplex PCR reads. The table shows approximately 430,000 distinct CDR3 sequences, with about 15% occurring only once. The specimen was blood. The receptors originated from a man younger than 30 with Graves' ophthalmopathy. Each CDR3 is given without its conserved first and last residue. A D gene is named only where the DNA matches it firmly.

d_call	v_call	j_call	cdr3_aa
NA	TRBV4-1	TRBJ2-7	ASSREGRGRQGQARQY
NA	TRBV30	TRBJ2-4	ACEGPNLAKNIQY
TRBD2	TRBV18	TRBJ2-1	ASSPPGTSGTSYNEQF
NA	TRBV27	TRBJ1-1	ASSEMGTEAF
TRBD1	TRBV27	TRBJ2-2	ASRSGTVVGALF
NA	TRBV7-9	TRBJ2-5	ASSLAAETQY
TRBD1	TRBV18	TRBJ2-1	ASSPPTGVKQF
NA	TRBV5-8	TRBJ2-1	ASSSHDRAPGDNEQF
NA	TRBV4-1	TRBJ2-2	ASSRSGGLNTGELF
TRBD1	TRBV20-1	TRBJ1-5	SARAGTVDNQPQH
TRBD1	TRBV4-1	TRBJ2-1	ASSPRPGQGINEQF
NA	TRBV4-1	TRBJ1-1	ASSREFPVSTEAF
NA	TRBV14	TRBJ1-2	ASSQDVGLLYGYT
TRBD2	TRBV19	TRBJ2-7	ASSIVLAGTYEQY
TRBD1	TRBV2	TRBJ2-7	ASITRDSYDSYEQY
NA	TRBV10-3	TRBJ2-7	AISPGTATYEQY